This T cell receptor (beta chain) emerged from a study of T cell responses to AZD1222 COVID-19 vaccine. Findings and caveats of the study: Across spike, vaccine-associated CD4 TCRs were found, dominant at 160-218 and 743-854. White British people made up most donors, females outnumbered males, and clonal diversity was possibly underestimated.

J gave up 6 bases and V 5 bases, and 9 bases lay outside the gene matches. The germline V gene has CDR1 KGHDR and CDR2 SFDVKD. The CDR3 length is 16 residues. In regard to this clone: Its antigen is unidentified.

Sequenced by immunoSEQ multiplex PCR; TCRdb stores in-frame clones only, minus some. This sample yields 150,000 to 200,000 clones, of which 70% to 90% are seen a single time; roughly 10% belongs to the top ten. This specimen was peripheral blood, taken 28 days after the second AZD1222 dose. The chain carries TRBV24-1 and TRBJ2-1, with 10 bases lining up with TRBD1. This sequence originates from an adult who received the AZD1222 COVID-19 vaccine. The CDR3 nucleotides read TGTGCCACCAGTGGCGCCGGGACAGGGGTCCGCAATGAGCAGTTCTTC. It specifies CATSGAGTGVRNEQFF.